Listed below are T cell receptor beta chains from one sample, sequenced in a study of memory CD4+ T cells and cytomegalovirus serostatus. Here immunoSEQ multiplex PCR was the method, and the copy in TCRdb shows in-frame clones only, minus some. The data show some 65,000 clones, with over 70% seen just once and almost 0.55% held by the top ten. Sequencing input: memory CD4+ T cells from blood. These receptors originate from an adult in good health and CMV-seronegative. Some clones in this sample may be carry-over from other donors' samples. Each CDR3 is given with its conserved first and last residue. A D gene is named only where the DNA matches it firmly. Expanded clones get a size class; other rows say once, few or many, or leave the size out.

J: TRBJ2-1; length: 17; V: TRBV28; D: -; size: -; CDR3: CASTQLRGLKLYNEQFF; DNA: TGTGCCAGCACCCAACTACGGGGGCTCAAACTTTACAATGAGCAGTTCTTC
J: TRBJ1-4; length: 15; V: TRBV13; D: TRBD1; size: -; CDR3: CASSQTGARGEKLFF; DNA: TGTGCCAGCAGCCAGACAGGGGCACGTGGAGAAAAACTGTTTTTT
J: TRBJ2-1; length: 14; V: TRBV2; D: TRBD2; size: -; CDR3: CASRTSGYYNEQFF; DNA: TGTGCCAGCCGGACTAGCGGATACTACAATGAGCAGTTCTTC
J: TRBJ2-3; length: 14; V: TRBV4-1; D: -; size: -; CDR3: CASSRGLTTDTQYF; DNA: TGCGCCAGCAGCCGGGGACTCACCACAGATACGCAGTATTTT
J: TRBJ2-3; length: 11; V: TRBV19; D: -; size: -; CDR3: CWAVNTDTQYF; DNA: TGTTGGGCAGTAAACACAGATACGCAGTATTTT
J: TRBJ2-7; length: 15; V: TRBV9; D: TRBD1; size: -; CDR3: CASSVRTGAGFEQYF; DNA: TGTGCCAGCAGCGTTAGGACAGGGGCAGGGTTCGAGCAGTACTTC
J: TRBJ2-1; length: 15; V: TRBV5-1; D: -; size: -; CDR3: CASSLARSTRDEQFF; DNA: TGCGCCAGCAGCTTGGCGCGCTCCACCCGGGATGAGCAGTTCTTC
J: TRBJ2-1; length: 15; V: TRBV5-6; D: TRBD1; size: -; CDR3: CASSLVQGAGDEQFF; DNA: TGTGCCAGCAGCTTAGTACAGGGGGCTGGGGATGAGCAGTTCTTC
J: TRBJ2-2; length: 16; V: TRBV28; D: TRBD2; size: -; CDR3: CASRVGGAVGAGELFF; DNA: TGTGCCAGCAGGGTCGGGGGGGCCGTCGGGGCCGGGGAGCTGTTTTTT
J: TRBJ2-3; length: 15; V: TRBV11-2; D: TRBD2; size: -; CDR3: CASSLGAGNTDTQYF; DNA: TGTGCCAGCAGCTTAGGAGCGGGAAACACAGATACGCAGTATTTT
J: TRBJ2-5; length: 13; V: TRBV5-4; D: TRBD2; size: -; CDR3: CASSSGGDGTQYF; DNA: TGTGCCAGCAGCTCGGGGGGGGATGGGACCCAGTACTTC
J: TRBJ1-1; length: 14; V: TRBV13; D: -; size: -; CDR3: CASSRGQLNTEAFF; DNA: TGTGCCAGCAGCCGTGGACAGTTGAACACTGAAGCTTTCTTT
J: TRBJ1-1; length: 14; V: TRBV4-3; D: -; size: few; CDR3: CASSQDPVNTEAFF; DNA: TGCGCCAGCAGCCAAGATCCGGTGAACACTGAAGCTTTCTTT
J: TRBJ2-7; length: 15; V: TRBV28; D: TRBD2; size: -; CDR3: CASTRGREDPYEQYF; DNA: TGTGCCAGCACCCGGGGGCGGGAGGACCCCTACGAGCAGTACTTC
J: TRBJ2-4; length: 16; V: TRBV30; D: -; size: -; CDR3: CAWSEGPGVAKNIQYF; DNA: TGTGCCTGGAGTGAAGGTCCCGGGGTAGCCAAAAACATTCAGTACTTC
J: TRBJ2-1; length: 10; V: TRBV7-7; D: -; size: -; CDR3: CASSLAEQFF; DNA: TGTGCTAGCAGCTTAGCAGAGCAGTTCTTC
J: TRBJ1-1; length: 16; V: TRBV7-9; D: TRBD1; size: -; CDR3: CASSLRQGGPNTEAFF; DNA: TGTGCCAGCAGTCTTAGACAGGGGGGACCTAACACTGAAGCTTTCTTT
J: TRBJ1-3; length: 15; V: TRBV5-6; D: -; size: -; CDR3: CASSLDFGGANTIYF; DNA: TGTGCCAGCAGCTTGGATTTTGGAGGGGCGAACACCATATATTTT
J: TRBJ1-2; length: 14; V: TRBV6-1; D: TRBD1; size: -; CDR3: CASRTLGQEVGYTF; DNA: TGTGCCAGCAGGACACTGGGACAGGAGGTTGGCTACACCTTC
J: TRBJ2-7; length: 16; V: TRBV7-6; D: -; size: -; CDR3: CASSLMVGASRYEQYF; DNA: TGTGCCAGCAGCTTAATGGTCGGCGCTTCCAGATACGAGCAGTACTTC
J: TRBJ2-1; length: 16; V: TRBV11-3; D: TRBD2; size: -; CDR3: CASSSGTSGGYNEQFF; DNA: TGTGCCAGCAGCTCGGGAACTAGCGGGGGCTACAATGAGCAGTTCTTC
J: TRBJ2-7; length: 12; V: TRBV5-6; D: -; size: -; CDR3: CASSFGSYGILF; DNA: TGTGCCAGCAGCTTTGGTAGCTACGGTATCCTCTTC
J: TRBJ2-7; length: 11; V: TRBV20-1; D: -; size: -; CDR3: CSAGTFDEQYF; DNA: TGCAGTGCTGGGACATTCGACGAGCAGTACTTC
J: TRBJ2-6; length: 15; V: TRBV7-4; D: -; size: once; CDR3: CASSWGSSGANVLTF; DNA: TGTGCCAGCAGCTGGGGATCCTCTGGGGCCAACGTCCTGACTTTC
J: TRBJ1-2; length: 14; V: TRBV11-2; D: -; size: -; CDR3: CASSPRDGAYGYTF; DNA: TGTGCCAGCAGCCCCAGGGACGGAGCCTATGGCTACACCTTC
J: TRBJ2-2; length: 16; V: TRBV7-2; D: -; size: -; CDR3: CASSLRGGTNTGELFF; DNA: TGTGCCAGCAGCTTAAGGGGCGGGACGAACACCGGGGAGCTGTTTTTT
J: TRBJ2-5; length: 16; V: TRBV5-1; D: TRBD2; size: -; CDR3: CASSLALAGGAETQYF; DNA: TGCGCCAGCAGCTTGGCGTTAGCGGGAGGGGCAGAGACCCAGTACTTC
J: TRBJ2-5; length: 14; V: TRBV28; D: -; size: -; CDR3: CASSLPGYQETQYF; DNA: TGTGCCAGCAGTTTGCCCGGGTACCAAGAGACCCAGTACTTC
J: TRBJ2-5; length: 18; V: TRBV5-5; D: TRBD2; size: -; CDR3: CASSLRGTSGAPQETQYF; DNA: TGTGCCAGCAGCTTGCGGGGGACTAGCGGAGCCCCTCAAGAGACCCAGTACTTC
J: TRBJ2-7; length: 15; V: TRBV7-6; D: TRBD1; size: few; CDR3: CASSLEGTGMGEQYF; DNA: TGTGCCAGCAGCTTAGAAGGGACAGGGATGGGTGAGCAGTACTTC
J: TRBJ2-2; length: 15; V: TRBV2; D: TRBD1; size: -; CDR3: CASNPGQGGTGELFF; DNA: TGTGCCAGCAACCCTGGACAGGGAGGAACCGGGGAGCTGTTTTTT
J: TRBJ1-1; length: 14; V: TRBV7-2; D: -; size: -; CDR3: CASSSLRGRTEAFF; DNA: TGTGCCAGCAGCTCTCTTCGGGGTAGGACTGAAGCTTTCTTT
J: TRBJ2-1; length: 12; V: TRBV18; D: -; size: medium-sized; CDR3: CASSPGGNEQFF; DNA: TGTGCCAGCTCACCAGGTGGCAATGAGCAGTTCTTC
J: TRBJ1-5; length: 14; V: TRBV28; D: -; size: -; CDR3: CASSWGRKGQPQHF; DNA: TGTGCCAGCAGTTGGGGACGGAAAGGGCAGCCCCAGCATTTT
J: TRBJ1-2; length: 14; V: TRBV5-4; D: -; size: -; CDR3: CASSTGGANYGYTF; DNA: TGTGCCAGCAGTACTGGGGGGGCTAACTATGGCTACACCTTC
J: TRBJ2-1; length: 14; V: TRBV11-2; D: TRBD2; size: -; CDR3: CASRGWRGGYEQFF; DNA: TGTGCCAGCAGAGGATGGAGGGGAGGGTATGAGCAGTTCTTC
J: TRBJ2-7; length: 12; V: TRBV2; D: -; size: -; CDR3: CASSRTEGEQYF; DNA: TGTGCCAGCAGTAGGACAGAGGGGGAGCAGTACTTC
J: TRBJ2-7; length: 16; V: TRBV9; D: TRBD1; size: once; CDR3: CASSPRQGMSSYEQYF; DNA: TGTGCCAGCAGCCCTCGACAGGGAATGAGCTCCTACGAGCAGTACTTC
J: TRBJ1-6; length: 15; V: TRBV27; D: -; size: few; CDR3: CASTSLGKGPSPLHF; DNA: TGTGCCAGCACCTCCCTGGGGAAGGGGCCTTCACCCCTCCACTTT
J: TRBJ1-4; length: 12; V: TRBV30; D: -; size: -; CDR3: CAWSSINEKLFF; DNA: TGTGCCTGGAGTTCGATAAATGAAAAACTGTTTTTT
J: TRBJ1-4; length: 12; V: TRBV29-1; D: -; size: -; CDR3: CSVGWAEEKLFF; DNA: TGCAGCGTTGGGTGGGCTGAGGAAAAACTGTTTTTT
J: TRBJ1-5; length: 12; V: TRBV19; D: -; size: -; CDR3: CASGYSNQPQHF; DNA: TGTGCCAGTGGTTATAGCAATCAGCCCCAGCATTTT
J: TRBJ1-1; length: 15; V: TRBV11-2; D: -; size: -; CDR3: CASSSGGGADTEAFF; DNA: TGTGCCAGCAGCTCGGGCGGGGGGGCGGACACTGAAGCTTTCTTT
J: TRBJ2-7; length: 12; V: TRBV29-1; D: TRBD1; size: -; CDR3: CSTRQGDYEQYF; DNA: TGCAGCACTAGACAGGGGGACTACGAGCAGTACTTC
J: TRBJ2-7; length: 15; V: TRBV25-1; D: TRBD1; size: -; CDR3: CASSEGQAYSYEQYF; DNA: TGTGCCAGCAGTGAGGGACAGGCCTACTCCTACGAGCAGTACTTC
J: TRBJ2-1; length: 11; V: TRBV5-1; D: -; size: -; CDR3: CASSFYNEQFF; DNA: TGCGCCAGCAGTTTCTACAATGAGCAGTTCTTC
J: TRBJ1-4; length: 17; V: TRBV7-2; D: -; size: few; CDR3: CASSPYRRTTRNEKLFF; DNA: TGTGCCAGCAGCCCCTATCGTCGGACAACGAGGAACGAAAAACTGTTTTTT
J: TRBJ2-3; length: 16; V: TRBV7-8; D: -; size: once; CDR3: CASSVNQGWATDTQYF; DNA: TGTGCCAGCAGCGTAAACCAGGGGTGGGCCACAGATACGCAGTATTTT
J: TRBJ1-1; length: 16; V: TRBV6-5; D: TRBD1; size: -; CDR3: CASSYSNRGLGTEAFF; DNA: TGTGCCAGCAGTTACTCTAACAGGGGGCTTGGTACTGAAGCTTTCTTT
J: TRBJ2-1; length: 20; V: TRBV5-1; D: TRBD2; size: -; CDR3: CASSLLPGLAGGGSYNEQFF; DNA: TGCGCCAGCAGCTTACTACCGGGACTAGCGGGGGGGGGATCCTACAATGAGCAGTTCTTC
J: TRBJ2-5; length: 17; V: TRBV5-1; D: -; size: -; CDR3: CASSWGGGATSGGTQYF; DNA: TGCGCCAGCAGCTGGGGTGGAGGGGCGACGTCGGGTGGGACCCAGTACTTC
J: TRBJ2-5; length: 13; V: TRBV10-3; D: -; size: -; CDR3: CAISLQGGETQYF; DNA: TGTGCCATCAGCCTACAGGGAGGGGAGACCCAGTACTTC
J: TRBJ2-5; length: 14; V: TRBV13; D: TRBD1; size: -; CDR3: CASSLGDRGKTQYF; DNA: TGTGCCAGCAGCTTAGGGGACAGGGGAAAGACCCAGTACTTC